This TCR beta chain was sequenced in a study of blood T cell repertoires in COVID-19. Study background: Italy, Spain and the United States were the sources of the convalescent and acute COVID-19 samples. PBMCs, B-cell-depleted T cells, or T cells were the source of the cDNA or gDNA that made up the material.

The CDR3 is 14 residues long. Trimming stripped 9 bases from V and 4 bases from J, with 15 bases between. Germline V gene data show CDR1 as LNHDA and CDR2 as SQIVND (reference sequence). In the original analysis: Estimated nucleated cell counts came from reference gene primer amplification. Data came from immunoSEQ multiplex PCR; TCRdb stores just in-frame clones and leaves some out. That table supplies the V and J calls and clone size; D and trimming were determined from the DNA. The sample consists of around 300,000 clones, 75% to 90% of them appearing once. The source is a man aged 50 to 59 with acute or convalescent COVID-19. The sample taken for sequencing was peripheral blood. The chain links TRBV19 to TRBJ2-2; perhaps TRBD1 as D (5 bases). The CDR3: CASSRPGFTGELFF. The CDR3 DNA sequence: TGTGCCAGCTCTCGACCAGGGTTCACCGGGGAGCTGTTTTTT.